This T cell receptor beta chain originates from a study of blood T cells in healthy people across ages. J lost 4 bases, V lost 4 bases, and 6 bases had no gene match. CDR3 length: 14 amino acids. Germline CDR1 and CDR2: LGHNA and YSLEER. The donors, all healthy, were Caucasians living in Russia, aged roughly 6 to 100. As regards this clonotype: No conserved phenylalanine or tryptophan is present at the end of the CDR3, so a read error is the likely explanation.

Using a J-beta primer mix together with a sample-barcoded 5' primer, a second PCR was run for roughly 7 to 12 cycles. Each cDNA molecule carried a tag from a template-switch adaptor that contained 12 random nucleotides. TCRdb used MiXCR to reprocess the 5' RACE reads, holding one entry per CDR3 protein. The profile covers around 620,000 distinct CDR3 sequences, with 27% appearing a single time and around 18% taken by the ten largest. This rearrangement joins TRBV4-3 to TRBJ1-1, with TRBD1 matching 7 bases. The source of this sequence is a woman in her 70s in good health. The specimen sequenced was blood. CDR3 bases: TGCGCCAGCAGCCGCGGGACAGTGAGCACTGAAGCTTTCCTT. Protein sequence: CASSRGTVSTEAFL.